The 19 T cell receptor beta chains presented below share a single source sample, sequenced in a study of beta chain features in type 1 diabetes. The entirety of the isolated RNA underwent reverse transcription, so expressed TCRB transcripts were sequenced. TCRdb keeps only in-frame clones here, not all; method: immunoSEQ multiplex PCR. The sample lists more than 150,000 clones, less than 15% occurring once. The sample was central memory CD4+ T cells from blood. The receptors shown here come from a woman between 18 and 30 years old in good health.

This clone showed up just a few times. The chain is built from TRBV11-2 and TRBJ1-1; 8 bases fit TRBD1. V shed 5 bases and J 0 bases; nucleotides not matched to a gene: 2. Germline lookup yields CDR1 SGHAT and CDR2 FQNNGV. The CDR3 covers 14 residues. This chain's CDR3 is CASSATGVNTEAFF. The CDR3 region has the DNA TGTGCCAGCAGCGCGACAGGGGTGAACACTGAAGCTTTCTTT.

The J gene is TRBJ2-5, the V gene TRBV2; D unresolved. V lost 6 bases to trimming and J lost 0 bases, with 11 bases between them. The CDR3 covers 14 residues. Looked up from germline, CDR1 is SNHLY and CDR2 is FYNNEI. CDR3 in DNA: TGTGCCAGCAGGTTAGACGCGGACCAAGAGACCCAGTACTTC. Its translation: CASRLDADQETQYF.

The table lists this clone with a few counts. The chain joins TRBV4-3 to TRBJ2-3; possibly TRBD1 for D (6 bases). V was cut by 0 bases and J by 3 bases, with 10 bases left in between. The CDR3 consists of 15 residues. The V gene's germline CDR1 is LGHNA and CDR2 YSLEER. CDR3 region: CASSQDGQGTDTQYF. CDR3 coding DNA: TGCGCCAGCAGCCAAGATGGTCAGGGGACAGATACGCAGTATTTT.

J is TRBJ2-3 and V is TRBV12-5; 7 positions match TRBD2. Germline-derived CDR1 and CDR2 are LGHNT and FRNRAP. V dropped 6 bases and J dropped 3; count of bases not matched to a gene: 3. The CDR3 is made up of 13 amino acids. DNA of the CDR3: TGTGCTAGTGGACCTAGCGGAACAGATACGCAGTATTTT. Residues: CASGPSGTDTQYF.

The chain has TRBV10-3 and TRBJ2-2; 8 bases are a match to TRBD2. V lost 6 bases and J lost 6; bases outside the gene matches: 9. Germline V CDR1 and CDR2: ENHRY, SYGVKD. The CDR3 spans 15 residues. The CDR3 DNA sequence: TGTGCCATCAGCCCCAGCGGGAGACTCGCCGGGGAGCTGTTTTTT. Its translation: CAISPSGRLAGELFF.

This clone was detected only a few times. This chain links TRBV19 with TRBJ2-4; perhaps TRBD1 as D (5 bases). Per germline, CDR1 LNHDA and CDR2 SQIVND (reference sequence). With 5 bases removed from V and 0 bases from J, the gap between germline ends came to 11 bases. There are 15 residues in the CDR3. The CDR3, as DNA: TGTGCCAGTAGTGCCCTAGGGGAAGCCAAAAACATTCAGTACTTC. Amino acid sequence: CASSALGEAKNIQYF. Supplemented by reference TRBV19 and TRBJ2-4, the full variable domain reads DGGITQSPKYLFRKEGQNVTLSCEQNLNHDAMYWYRQDPGQGLRLIYYSQIVNDFQKGDIAEGYSVSREKKESFPLTVTSAQKNPTAFYLCASSALGEAKNIQYFGAGTRLSVL.

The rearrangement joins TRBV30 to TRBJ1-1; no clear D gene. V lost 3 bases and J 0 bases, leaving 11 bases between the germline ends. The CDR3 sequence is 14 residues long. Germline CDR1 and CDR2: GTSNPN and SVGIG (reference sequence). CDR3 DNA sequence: TGTGCCTGGAGGCCCTGGCGGATGAACACTGAAGCTTTCTTT. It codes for CAWRPWRMNTEAFF. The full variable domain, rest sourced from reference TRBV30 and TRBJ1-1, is SQTIHQWPATLVQPVGSPLSLECTVEGTSNPNLYWYRQAAGRGLQLLFYSVGIGQISSEVPQNLSASRPQDRQFILSSKKLLLSDSGFYLCAWRPWRMNTEAFFGQGTRLTVV.

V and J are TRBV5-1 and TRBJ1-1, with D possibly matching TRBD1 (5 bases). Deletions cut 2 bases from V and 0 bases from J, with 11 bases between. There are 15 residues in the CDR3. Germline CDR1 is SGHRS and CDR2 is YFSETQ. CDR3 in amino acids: CASSLQDPMNTEAFF. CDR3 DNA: TGCGCCAGCAGCTTACAGGATCCCATGAACACTGAAGCTTTCTTT.

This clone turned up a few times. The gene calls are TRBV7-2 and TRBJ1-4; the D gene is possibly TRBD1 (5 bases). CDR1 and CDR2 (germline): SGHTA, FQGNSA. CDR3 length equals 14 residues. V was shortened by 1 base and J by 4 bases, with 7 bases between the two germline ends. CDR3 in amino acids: CASSLGGLNEKLFF. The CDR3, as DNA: TGTGCCAGCAGCTTAGGGGGACTTAATGAAAAACTGTTTTTT.

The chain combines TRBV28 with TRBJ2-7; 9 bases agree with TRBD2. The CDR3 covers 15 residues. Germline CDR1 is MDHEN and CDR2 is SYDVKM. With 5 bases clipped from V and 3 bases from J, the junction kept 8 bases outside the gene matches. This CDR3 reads CASSETGTSRYEQYF. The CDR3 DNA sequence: TGTGCCAGCAGTGAGACCGGGACTAGCCGCTACGAGCAGTACTTC. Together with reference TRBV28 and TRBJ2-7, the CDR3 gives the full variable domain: DVKVTQSSRYLVKRTGEKVFLECVQDMDHENMFWYRQDPGLGLRLIYFSYDVKMKEKGDIPEGYSVSREKKERFSLILESASTNQTSMYLCASSETGTSRYEQYFGPGTRLTVT.

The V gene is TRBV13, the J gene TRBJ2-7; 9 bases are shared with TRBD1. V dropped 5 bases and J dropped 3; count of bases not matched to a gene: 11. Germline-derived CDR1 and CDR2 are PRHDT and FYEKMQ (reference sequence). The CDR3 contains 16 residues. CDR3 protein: CASSPHGRQGVYEQYF. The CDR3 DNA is TGTGCCAGCAGCCCCCACGGGAGACAGGGGGTCTACGAGCAGTACTTC. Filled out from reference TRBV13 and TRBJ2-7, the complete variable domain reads AAGVIQSPRHLIKEKRETATLKCYPIPRHDTVYWYQQGPGQDPQFLISFYEKMQSDKGSIPDRFSAQQFSDYHSELNMSSLELGDSALYFCASSPHGRQGVYEQYFGPGTRLTVT.

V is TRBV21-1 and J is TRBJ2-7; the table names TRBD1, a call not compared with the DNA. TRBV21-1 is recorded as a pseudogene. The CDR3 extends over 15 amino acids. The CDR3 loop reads CASSKAGANSYEQYF. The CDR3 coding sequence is TGTGCCAGCAGCAAGGCAGGGGCAAACTCCTACGAGCAGTACTTC.

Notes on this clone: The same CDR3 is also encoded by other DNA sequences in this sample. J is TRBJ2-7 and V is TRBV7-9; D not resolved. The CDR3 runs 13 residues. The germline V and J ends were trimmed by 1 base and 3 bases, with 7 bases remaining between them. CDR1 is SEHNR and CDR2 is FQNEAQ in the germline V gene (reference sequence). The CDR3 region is CASSLGAGYEQYF. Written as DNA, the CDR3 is TGTGCCAGCAGCTTAGGGGCAGGCTACGAGCAGTACTTC.

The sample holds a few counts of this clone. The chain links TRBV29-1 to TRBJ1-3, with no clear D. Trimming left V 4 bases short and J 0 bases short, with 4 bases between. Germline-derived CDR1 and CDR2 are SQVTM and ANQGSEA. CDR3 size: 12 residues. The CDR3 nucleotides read TGCAGCGTTGCCAGCTCTGGAAACACCATATATTTT. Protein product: CSVASSGNTIYF.

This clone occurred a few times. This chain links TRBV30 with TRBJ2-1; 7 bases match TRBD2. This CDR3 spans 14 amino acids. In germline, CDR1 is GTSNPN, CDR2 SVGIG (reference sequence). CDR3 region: CAHTGRAPYNEQFF. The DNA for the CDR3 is TGTGCACACACTGGGAGGGCCCCCTACAATGAGCAGTTCTTC. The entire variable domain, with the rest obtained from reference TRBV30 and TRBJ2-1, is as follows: SQTIHQWPATLVQPVGSPLSLECTVEGTSNPNLYWYRQAAGRGLQLLFYSVGIGQISSEVPQNLSASRPQDRQFILSSKKLLLSDSGFYLCAHTGRAPYNEQFFGPGTRLTVL.

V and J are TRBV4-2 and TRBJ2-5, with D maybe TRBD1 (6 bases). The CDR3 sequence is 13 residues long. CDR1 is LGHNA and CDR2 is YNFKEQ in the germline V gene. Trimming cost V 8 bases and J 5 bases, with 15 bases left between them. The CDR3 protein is CASPPGTRETQYF. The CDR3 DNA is TGTGCCAGCCCCCCCGGGACACGGGAGACCCAGTACTTC.

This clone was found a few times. CDR3 sequence (DNA): TGTGCCAGCAGTTACTCGACAGGTTTGAACTATGGCTACACCTTC. Translating gives CASSYSTGLNYGYTF. V is TRBV6-6 and J is TRBJ1-2; D is perhaps TRBD1 (6 bases). Per germline, CDR1 MNHNY and CDR2 SVGAGI (reference sequence). The CDR3 covers 15 residues. V was trimmed by 0 bases and J by 2 bases, leaving 10 bases between them.

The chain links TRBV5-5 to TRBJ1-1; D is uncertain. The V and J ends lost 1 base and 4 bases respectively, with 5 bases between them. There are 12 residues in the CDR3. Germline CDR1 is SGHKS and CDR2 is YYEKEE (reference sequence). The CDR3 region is CASSLTPTEAFF. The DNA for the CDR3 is TGTGCCAGCAGCTTGACACCCACTGAAGCTTTCTTT.

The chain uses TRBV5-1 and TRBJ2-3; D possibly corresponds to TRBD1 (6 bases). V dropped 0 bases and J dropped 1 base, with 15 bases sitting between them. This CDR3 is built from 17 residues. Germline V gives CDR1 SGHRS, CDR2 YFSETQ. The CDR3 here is CASSLGDKGRRTDTQYF. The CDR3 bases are TGCGCCAGCAGCTTGGGGGACAAGGGGCGCCGCACAGATACGCAGTATTTT.